The entry that follows covers one TCR beta chain sequence. The source of the sample is a study of T cell repertoires in cytomegalovirus infection. MiXCR was run by TCRdb on the reads, yielding one entry per CDR3 protein. The sample holds more than 350,000 distinct CDR3 sequences, roughly a third seen once. V was shortened by 6 bases and J by 2 bases, with 17 bases between the two germline ends. The germline V gene encodes CDR1 MNHNY and CDR2 SVGAGI (reference sequence). The CDR3 consists of 17 residues. The sample taken for sequencing was PBMCs. The TCR sequence derives from a human donor in good health (CMV status not recorded). Some clones in this sample may be carry-over from other donors' samples. The chain is built from TRBV6-6 and TRBJ2-6; D is possibly TRBD1 or TRBD2 (6 bases each). DNA of the CDR3: TGTGCCAGCAGCCCGGGCCCCGGGGGCCCTGGGGCCAACGTCCTGACTTTC. Amino acids: CASSPGPGGPGANVLTF.